The source of this T cell receptor (beta chain) is a study of blood T cells in healthy people across ages. This clonotype turned up a few times. Its antigen is currently unknown. The study, taken as a whole, reports: Possibly, changes in expanded clonotypes were confounded because donor CMV status was unknown. Underestimates were what the diversity estimates from one million T cells were considered to be.

Then a second PCR, running roughly 6 to 12 cycles, was carried out with a sample-barcoded 5' primer and a J-beta primer mix. TCRdb re-analysed the 5' RACE reads in MiXCR, keeping a single row per CDR3 protein. The sample holds about 720,000 distinct CDR3 sequences, more than 20% seen once. The sample providers were healthy Caucasian people from Russia, aged about 6 to 100. These data also formed part of another study, on T cells of mothers and their children.

The clonotype comes from a boy aged 5-17 years in good health. Sequencing used blood.

The CDR3 sequence is CASSSTPRGSRDNEQFF. The DNA of the CDR3 is TGTGCCAGCAGCTCAACCCCGCGGGGCTCCCGGGACAATGAGCAGTTCTTC. This chain joins TRBV9 and TRBJ2-1; D is possibly TRBD2 (6 bases). The CDR3 covers 17 residues. Germline lookup yields CDR1 SGDLS and CDR2 YYNGEE. V lost 4 bases, J lost 5 bases, and 22 bases lay in between.